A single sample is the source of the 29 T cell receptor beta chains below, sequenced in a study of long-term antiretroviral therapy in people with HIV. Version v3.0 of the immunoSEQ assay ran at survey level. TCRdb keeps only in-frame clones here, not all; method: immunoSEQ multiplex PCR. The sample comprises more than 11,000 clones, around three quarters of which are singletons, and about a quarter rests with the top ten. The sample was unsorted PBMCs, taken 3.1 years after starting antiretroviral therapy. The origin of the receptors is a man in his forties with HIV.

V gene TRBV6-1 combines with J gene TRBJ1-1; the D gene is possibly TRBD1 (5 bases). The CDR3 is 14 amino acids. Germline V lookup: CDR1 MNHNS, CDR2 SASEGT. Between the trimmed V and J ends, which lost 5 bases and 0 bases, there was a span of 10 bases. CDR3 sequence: CASSRDFLNTEAFF. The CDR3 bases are TGTGCCAGCAGTCGGGACTTTCTGAACACTGAAGCTTTCTTT.

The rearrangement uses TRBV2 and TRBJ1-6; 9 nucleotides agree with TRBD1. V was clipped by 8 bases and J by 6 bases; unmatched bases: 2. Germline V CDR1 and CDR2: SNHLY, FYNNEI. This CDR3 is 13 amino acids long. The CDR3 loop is CASRDRVNSPLHF. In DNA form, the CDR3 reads TGTGCCAGCCGGGACAGGGTTAATTCACCCCTCCACTTT. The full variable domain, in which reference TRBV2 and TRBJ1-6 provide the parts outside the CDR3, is EPEVTQTPSHQVTQMGQEVILRCVPISNHLYFYWYRQILGQKVEFLVSFYNNEISEKSEIFDDQFSVERPDGSNFTLKIRSTKLEDSAMYFCASRDRVNSPLHFGNGTRLTVT.

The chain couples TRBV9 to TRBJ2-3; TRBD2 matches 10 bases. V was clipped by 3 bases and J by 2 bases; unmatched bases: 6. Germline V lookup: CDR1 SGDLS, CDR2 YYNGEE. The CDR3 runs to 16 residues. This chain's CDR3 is CASSDGTSDFTDTQYF. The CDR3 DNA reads TGTGCCAGCAGCGACGGGACTAGCGACTTCACAGATACGCAGTATTTT.

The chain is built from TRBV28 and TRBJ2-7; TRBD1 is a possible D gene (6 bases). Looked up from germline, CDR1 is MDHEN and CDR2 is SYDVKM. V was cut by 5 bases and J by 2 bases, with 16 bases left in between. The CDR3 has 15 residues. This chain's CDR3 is CASSPSGTTAYEQYF. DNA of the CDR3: TGTGCCAGCAGTCCATCCGGGACAACTGCCTACGAGCAGTACTTC.

DNA for the CDR3: TGCAGCGTTGACAGCGGTGCTCTGGGCTCCTACAATGAGCAGTTCTTC. Translation gives CSVDSGALGSYNEQFF. The V call is TRBV29-1, the J call TRBJ2-1; D is perhaps TRBD2 (5 bases). V lost 3 bases and J lost 0, with 15 bases in between. The CDR3 totals 16 residues. Germline V CDR1 and CDR2: SQVTM, ANQGSEA.

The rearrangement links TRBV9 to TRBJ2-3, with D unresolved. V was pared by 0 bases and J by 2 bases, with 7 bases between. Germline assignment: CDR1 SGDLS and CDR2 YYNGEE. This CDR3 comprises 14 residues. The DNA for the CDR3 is TGTGCCAGCAGCGTAGTGGACGCCACAGATACGCAGTATTTT. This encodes CASSVVDATDTQYF.

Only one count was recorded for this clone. CDR3 sequence (DNA): TGTGCCAGCAGTGGGACCGTTGGAAACACCATATATTTT. This encodes CASSGTVGNTIYF. The J gene is TRBJ1-3, the V gene TRBV7-9, with D maybe TRBD1 (5 bases). This CDR3 region has 13 residues. The germline V gene has CDR1 SEHNR and CDR2 FQNEAQ (reference sequence). V dropped 6 bases and J dropped 3 bases, with 9 bases sitting between them.

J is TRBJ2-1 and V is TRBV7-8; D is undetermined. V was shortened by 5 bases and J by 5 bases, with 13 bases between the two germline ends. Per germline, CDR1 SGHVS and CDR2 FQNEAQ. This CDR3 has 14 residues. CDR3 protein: CASSPLATDNEQFF. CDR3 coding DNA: TGTGCCAGCAGCCCCCTTGCGACGGACAATGAGCAGTTCTTC.

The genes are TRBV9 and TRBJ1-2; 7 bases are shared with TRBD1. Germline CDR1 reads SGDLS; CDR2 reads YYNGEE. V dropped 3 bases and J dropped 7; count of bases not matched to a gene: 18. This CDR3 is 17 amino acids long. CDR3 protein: CASSDKRGEGAQGGYTF. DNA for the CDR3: TGTGCCAGCAGCGATAAACGTGGCGAGGGGGCGCAGGGTGGCTACACCTTC.

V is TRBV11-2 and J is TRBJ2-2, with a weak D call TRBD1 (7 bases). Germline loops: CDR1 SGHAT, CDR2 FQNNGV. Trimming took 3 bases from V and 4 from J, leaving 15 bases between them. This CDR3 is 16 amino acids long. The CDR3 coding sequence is TGTGCCAGCAGCTTCCCAGGGGGGCCGTTCACCGGGGAGCTGTTTTTT. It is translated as CASSFPGGPFTGELFF.

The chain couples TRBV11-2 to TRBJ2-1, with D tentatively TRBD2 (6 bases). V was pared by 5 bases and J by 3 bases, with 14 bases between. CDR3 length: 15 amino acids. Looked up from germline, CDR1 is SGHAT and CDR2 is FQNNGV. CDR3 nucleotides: TGTGCCAGCAGCCCAACAGTGGAGGGCTACAATGAGCAGTTCTTC. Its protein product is CASSPTVEGYNEQFF.

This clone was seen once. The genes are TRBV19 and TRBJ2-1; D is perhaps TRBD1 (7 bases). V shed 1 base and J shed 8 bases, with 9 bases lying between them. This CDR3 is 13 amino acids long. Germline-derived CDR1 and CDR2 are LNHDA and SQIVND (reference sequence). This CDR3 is CASSIARGDEQFF. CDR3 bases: TGTGCCAGTAGTATAGCCAGGGGGGATGAGCAGTTCTTC.

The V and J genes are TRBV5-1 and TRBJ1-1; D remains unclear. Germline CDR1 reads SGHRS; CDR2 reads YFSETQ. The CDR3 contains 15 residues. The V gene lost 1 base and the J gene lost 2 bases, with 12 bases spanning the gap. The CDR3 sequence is CASSLRSQANTEAFF. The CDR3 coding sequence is TGCGCCAGCAGCTTGAGATCCCAGGCCAACACTGAAGCTTTCTTT.

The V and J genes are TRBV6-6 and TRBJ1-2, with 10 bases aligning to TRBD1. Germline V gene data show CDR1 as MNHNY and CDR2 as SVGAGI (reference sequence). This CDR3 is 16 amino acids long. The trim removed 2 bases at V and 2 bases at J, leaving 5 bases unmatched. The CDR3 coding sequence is TGTGCCAGCAGTTACAGGGGGACAGGGGAAAACTATGGCTACACCTTC. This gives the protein CASSYRGTGENYGYTF.

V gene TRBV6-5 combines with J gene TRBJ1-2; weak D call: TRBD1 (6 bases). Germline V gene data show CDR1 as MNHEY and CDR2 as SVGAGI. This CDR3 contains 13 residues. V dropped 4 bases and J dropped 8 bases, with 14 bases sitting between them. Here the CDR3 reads CASSSTGPNGYTF. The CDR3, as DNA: TGTGCCAGCAGTTCTACAGGGCCTAACGGCTACACCTTC.

CDR3 bases: TGTGCCAGCAGCTCCGGGACAGGACCTTCCTACGAGCAGTACTTC. Amino acid sequence: CASSSGTGPSYEQYF. The V call is TRBV5-6, the J call TRBJ2-7; 8 nucleotides line up with TRBD1. The CDR3 consists of 15 residues. In germline, CDR1 is SGHDT, CDR2 YYEEEE. Trimming removed 3 bases from V and 1 base from J; junction bases left unmatched: 6.

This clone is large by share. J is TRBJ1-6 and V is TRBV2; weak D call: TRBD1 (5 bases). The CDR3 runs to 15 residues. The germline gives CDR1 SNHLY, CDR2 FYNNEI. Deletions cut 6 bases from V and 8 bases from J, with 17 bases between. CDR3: CASRRRGDSDSPLHF. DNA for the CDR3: TGTGCCAGCAGACGAAGGGGAGATTCTGATTCACCCCTCCACTTT.

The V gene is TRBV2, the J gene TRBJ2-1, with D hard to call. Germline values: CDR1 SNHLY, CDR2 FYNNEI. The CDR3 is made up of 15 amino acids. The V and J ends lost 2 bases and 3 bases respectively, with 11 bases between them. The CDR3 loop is CASSELEKGYNEQFF. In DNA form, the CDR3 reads TGTGCCAGCAGTGAACTAGAAAAGGGCTACAATGAGCAGTTCTTC.

The CDR3: CASSLRSSGALDEQFF. The CDR3 DNA reads as TGTGCCAGCAGCTTAAGGTCTAGCGGGGCGTTAGATGAGCAGTTCTTC. V usage is TRBV5-4 and J usage is TRBJ2-1; 9 positions match TRBD2. With V trimmed by 2 bases and J by 8 bases, 11 bases remained unmatched. The CDR3 length is 16 residues. Per the germline V gene, CDR1 is SGHNT and CDR2 is YYREEE (reference sequence).

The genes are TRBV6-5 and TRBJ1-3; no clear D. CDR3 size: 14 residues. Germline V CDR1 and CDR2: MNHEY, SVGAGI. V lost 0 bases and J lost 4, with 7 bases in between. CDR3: CASSYSTRGNTIYF. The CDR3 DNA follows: TGTGCCAGCAGTTACTCAACAAGAGGAAACACCATATATTTT.

CDR3 residues: CASRGNQPQHF. As DNA, the CDR3 is TGTGCCAGCCGAGGCAATCAGCCCCAGCATTTT. The genes are TRBV9 and TRBJ1-5; D ambiguous. The CDR3 length is 11 residues. Trimming removed 7 bases at V and 2 bases at J, with 4 bases between. The germline CDR1 and CDR2 sequences are SGDLS and YYNGEE.

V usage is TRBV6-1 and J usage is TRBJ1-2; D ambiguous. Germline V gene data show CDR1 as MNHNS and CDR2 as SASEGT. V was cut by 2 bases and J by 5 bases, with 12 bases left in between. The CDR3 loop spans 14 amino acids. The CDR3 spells CASSELGLAYGYTF. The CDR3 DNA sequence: TGTGCCAGCAGTGAACTCGGACTAGCTTATGGCTACACCTTC.

The CDR3 region has the DNA TGTGCCATCTTAGACAGCGTCGTAATGGATACGCAGTATTTT. As protein: CAILDSVVMDTQYF. The J gene is TRBJ2-3, the V gene TRBV10-3; D is perhaps TRBD1 (5 bases). Trimming took off 8 bases at V and 6 bases at J, with 18 bases between the two ends. The germline V gene encodes CDR1 ENHRY and CDR2 SYGVKD. The CDR3 spans 14 residues.

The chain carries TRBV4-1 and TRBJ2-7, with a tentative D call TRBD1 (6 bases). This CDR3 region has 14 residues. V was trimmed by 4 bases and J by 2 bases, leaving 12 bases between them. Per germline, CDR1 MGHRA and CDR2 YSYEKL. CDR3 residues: CASSPQGLAYEQYF. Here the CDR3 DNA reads TGCGCCAGCAGCCCACAGGGATTGGCCTACGAGCAGTACTTC.

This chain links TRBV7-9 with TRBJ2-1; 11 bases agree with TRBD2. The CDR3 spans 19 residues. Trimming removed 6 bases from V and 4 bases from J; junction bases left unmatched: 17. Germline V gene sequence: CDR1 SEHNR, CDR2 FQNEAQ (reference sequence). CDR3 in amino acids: CASSSKGLAGGAAYNEQFF. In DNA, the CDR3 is TGTGCCAGCAGTTCTAAGGGGCTAGCGGGGGGAGCTGCTTACAATGAGCAGTTCTTC.

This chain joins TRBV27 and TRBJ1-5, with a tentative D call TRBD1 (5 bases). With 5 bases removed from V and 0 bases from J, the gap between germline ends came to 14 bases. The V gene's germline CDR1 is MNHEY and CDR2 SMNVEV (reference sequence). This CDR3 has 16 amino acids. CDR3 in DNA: TGTGCCAGCAGTCCGGGACCCCAATATAGCAATCAGCCCCAGCATTTT. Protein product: CASSPGPQYSNQPQHF.

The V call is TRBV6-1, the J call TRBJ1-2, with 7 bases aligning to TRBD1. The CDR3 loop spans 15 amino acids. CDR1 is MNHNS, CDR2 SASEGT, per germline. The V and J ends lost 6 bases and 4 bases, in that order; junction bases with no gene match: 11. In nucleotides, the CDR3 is TGTGCCAGCAGACCTGGGACAGCTTCCTTCTATGGCTACACCTTC. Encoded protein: CASRPGTASFYGYTF.

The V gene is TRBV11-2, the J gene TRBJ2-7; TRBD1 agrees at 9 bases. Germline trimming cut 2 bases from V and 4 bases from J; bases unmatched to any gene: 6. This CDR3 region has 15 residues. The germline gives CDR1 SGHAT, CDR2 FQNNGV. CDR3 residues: CASSLRRTGEYEQYF. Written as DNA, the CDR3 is TGTGCCAGCAGCTTAAGGAGGACAGGGGAATACGAGCAGTACTTC. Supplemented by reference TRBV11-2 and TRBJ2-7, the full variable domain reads EAGVAQSPRYKIIEKRQSVAFWCNPISGHATLYWYQQILGQGPKLLIQFQNNGVVDDSQLPKDRFSAERLKGVDSTLKIQPAKLEDSAVYLCASSLRRTGEYEQYFGPGTRLTVT.

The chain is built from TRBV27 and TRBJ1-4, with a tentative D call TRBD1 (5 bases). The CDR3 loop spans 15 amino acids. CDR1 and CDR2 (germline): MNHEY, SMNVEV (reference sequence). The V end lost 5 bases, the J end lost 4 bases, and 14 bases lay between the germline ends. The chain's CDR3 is CASSPSGPFNEKLFF. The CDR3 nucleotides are TGTGCCAGCAGTCCCTCGGGACCTTTTAATGAAAAACTGTTTTTT. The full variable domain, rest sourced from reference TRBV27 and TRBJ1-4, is EAQVTQNPRYLITVTGKKLTVTCSQNMNHEYMSWYRQDPGLGLRQIYYSMNVEVTDKGDVPEGYKVSRKEKRNFPLILESPSPNQTSLYFCASSPSGPFNEKLFFGSGTQLSVL.